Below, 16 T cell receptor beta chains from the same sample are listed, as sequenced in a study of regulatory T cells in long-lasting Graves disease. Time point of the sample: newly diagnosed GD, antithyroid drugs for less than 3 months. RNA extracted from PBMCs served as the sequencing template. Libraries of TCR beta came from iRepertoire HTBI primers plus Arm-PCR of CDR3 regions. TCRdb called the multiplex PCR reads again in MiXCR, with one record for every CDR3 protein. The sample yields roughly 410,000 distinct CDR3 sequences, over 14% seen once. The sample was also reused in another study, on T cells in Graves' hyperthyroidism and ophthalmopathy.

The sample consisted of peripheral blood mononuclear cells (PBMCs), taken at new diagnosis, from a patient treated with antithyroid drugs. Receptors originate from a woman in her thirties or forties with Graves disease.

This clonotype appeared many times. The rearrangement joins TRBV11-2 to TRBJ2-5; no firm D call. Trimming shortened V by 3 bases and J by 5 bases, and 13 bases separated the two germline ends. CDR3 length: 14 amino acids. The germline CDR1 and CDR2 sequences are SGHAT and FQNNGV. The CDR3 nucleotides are TGTGCCAGCAGCTTGGGTCGCTTAGGGGAGACCCAGTACTTC. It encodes CASSLGRLGETQYF.

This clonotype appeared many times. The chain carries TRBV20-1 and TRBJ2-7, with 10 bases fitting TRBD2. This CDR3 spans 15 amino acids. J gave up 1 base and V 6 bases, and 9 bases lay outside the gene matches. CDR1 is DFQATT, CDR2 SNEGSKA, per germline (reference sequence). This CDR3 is CSAQGSGLASYEQYF. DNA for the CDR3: TGCAGTGCGCAGGGCTCGGGACTAGCGTCCTACGAGCAGTACTTC.

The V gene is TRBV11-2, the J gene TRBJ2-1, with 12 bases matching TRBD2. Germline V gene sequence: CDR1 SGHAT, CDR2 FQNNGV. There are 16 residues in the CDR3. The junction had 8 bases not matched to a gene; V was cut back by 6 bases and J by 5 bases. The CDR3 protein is CASSKRTSGNNNEQFF. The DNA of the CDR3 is TGTGCCAGCAGTAAACGGACTAGCGGGAACAACAATGAGCAGTTCTTC.

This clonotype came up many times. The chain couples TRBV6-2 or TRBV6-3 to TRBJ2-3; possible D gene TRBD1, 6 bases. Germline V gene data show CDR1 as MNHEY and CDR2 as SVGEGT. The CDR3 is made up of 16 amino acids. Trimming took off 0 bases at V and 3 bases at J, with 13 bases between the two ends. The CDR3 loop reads CASSYSQKTGTDTQYF. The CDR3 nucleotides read TGTGCCAGCAGTTACTCCCAAAAGACAGGAACAGATACGCAGTATTTT.

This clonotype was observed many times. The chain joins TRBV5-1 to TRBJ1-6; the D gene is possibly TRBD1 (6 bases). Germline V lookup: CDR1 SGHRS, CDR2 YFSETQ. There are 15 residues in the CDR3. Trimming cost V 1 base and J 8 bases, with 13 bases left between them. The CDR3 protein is CASSLSRGRDSPLHF. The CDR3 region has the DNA TGCGCCAGCAGCTTGTCCAGGGGAAGAGATTCACCCCTCCACTTT. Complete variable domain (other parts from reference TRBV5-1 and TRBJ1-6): KAGVTQTPRYLIKTRGQQVTLSCSPISGHRSVSWYQQTPGQGLQFLFEYFSETQRNKGNFPGRFSGRQFSNSRSEMNVSTLELGDSALYLCASSLSRGRDSPLHFGNGTRLTVT.

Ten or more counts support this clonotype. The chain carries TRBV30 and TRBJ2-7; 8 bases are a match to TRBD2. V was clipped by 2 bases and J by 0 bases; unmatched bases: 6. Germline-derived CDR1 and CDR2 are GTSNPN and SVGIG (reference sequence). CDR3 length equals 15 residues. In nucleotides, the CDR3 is TGTGCCTGGAGTCGGGAGGGGGGCGGCTCCTACGAGCAGTACTTC. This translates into CAWSREGGGSYEQYF.

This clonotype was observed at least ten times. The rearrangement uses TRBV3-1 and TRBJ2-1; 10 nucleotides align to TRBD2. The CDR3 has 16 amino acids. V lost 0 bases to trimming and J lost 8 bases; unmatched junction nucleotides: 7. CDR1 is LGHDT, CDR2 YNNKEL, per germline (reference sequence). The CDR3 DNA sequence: TGTGCCAGCAGCCAAGATACGGCTAGCGGGAGCTATGAGCAGTTCTTC. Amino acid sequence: CASSQDTASGSYEQFF.

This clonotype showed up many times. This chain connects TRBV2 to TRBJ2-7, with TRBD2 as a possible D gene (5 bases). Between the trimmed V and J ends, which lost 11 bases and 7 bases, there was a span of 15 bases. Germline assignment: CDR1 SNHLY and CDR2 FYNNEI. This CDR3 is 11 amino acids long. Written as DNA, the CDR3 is TGTGCCGTCCTCGTCGGGGTGGAGCAGTACTTC. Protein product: CAVLVGVEQYF. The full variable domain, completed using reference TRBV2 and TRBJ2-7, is EPEVTQTPSHQVTQMGQEVILRCVPISNHLYFYWYRQILGQKVEFLVSFYNNEISEKSEIFDDQFSVERPDGSNFTLKIRSTKLEDSAMYFCAVLVGVEQYFGPGTRLTVT.

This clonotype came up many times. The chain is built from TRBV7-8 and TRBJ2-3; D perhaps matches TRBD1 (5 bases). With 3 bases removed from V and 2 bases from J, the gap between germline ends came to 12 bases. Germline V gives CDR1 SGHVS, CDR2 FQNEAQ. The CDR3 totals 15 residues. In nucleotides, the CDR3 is TGTGCCAGCAGCTTTGGAACCAGGGACACAGATACGCAGTATTTT. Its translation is CASSFGTRDTDTQYF.

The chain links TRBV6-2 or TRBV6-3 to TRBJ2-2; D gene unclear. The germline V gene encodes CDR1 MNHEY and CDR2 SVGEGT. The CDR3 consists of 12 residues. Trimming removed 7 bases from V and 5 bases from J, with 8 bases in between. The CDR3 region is CASTRGTGELFF. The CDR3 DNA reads TGTGCCAGCACCCGCGGAACCGGGGAGCTGTTTTTT.

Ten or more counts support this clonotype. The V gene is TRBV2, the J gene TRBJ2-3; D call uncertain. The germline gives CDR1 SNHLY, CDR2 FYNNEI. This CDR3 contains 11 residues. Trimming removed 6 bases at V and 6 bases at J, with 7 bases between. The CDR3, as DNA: TGTGCCAGCAGGAGTGGGGATACGCAGTATTTT. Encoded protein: CASRSGDTQYF.

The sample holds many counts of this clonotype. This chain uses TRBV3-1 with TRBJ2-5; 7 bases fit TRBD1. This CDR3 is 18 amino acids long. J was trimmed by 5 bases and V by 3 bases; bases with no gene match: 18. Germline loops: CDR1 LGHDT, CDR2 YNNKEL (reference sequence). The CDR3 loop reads CASSHWTGTTRDGETQYF. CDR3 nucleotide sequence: TGTGCCAGCAGCCACTGGACAGGTACTACTCGAGACGGGGAGACCCAGTACTTC.

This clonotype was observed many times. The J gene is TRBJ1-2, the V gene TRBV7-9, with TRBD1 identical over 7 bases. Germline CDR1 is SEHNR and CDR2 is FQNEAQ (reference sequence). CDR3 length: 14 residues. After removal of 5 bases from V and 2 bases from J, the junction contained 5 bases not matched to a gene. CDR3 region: CASSTGQSNYGYTF. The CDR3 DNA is TGTGCCAGCAGCACGGGACAGTCCAACTATGGCTACACCTTC.

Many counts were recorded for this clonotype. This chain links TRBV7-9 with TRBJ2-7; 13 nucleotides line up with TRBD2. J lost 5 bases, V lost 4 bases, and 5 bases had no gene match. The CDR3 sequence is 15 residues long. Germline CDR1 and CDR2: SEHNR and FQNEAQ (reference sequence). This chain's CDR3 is CASSSGTSGTDEQYF. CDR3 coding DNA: TGTGCCAGCAGCTCCGGGACTAGCGGGACTGACGAGCAGTACTTC.

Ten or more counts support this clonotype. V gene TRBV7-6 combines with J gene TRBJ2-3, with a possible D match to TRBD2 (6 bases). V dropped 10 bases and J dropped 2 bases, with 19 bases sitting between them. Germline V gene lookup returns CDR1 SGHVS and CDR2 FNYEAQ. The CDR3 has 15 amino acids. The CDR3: CATQLVGGPTDTQYF. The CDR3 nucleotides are TGTGCCACACAACTAGTGGGAGGCCCCACAGATACGCAGTATTTT.

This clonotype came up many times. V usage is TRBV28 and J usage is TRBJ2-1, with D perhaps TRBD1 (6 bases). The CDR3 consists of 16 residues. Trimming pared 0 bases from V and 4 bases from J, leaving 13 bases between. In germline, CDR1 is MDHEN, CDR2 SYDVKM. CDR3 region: CASSLWDSGEYNEQFF. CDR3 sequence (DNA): TGTGCCAGCAGTTTATGGGACAGCGGAGAATACAATGAGCAGTTCTTC.